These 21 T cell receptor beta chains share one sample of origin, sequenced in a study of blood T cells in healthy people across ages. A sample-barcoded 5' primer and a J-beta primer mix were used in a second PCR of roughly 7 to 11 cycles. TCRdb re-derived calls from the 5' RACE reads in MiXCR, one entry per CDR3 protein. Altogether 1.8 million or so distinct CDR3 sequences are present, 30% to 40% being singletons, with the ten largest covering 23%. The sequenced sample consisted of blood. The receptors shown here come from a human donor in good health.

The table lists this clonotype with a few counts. CDR3 residues: CASSFSATYEQYF. CDR3 DNA sequence: TGTGCCAGCAGCTTTTCTGCTACCTACGAGCAGTACTTC. The V gene is TRBV7-6, the J gene TRBJ2-7; D not resolved. This CDR3 spans 13 amino acids. From germline, CDR1 is SGHVS and CDR2 FNYEAQ. V was cut by 3 bases and J by 2 bases, with 8 bases left in between.

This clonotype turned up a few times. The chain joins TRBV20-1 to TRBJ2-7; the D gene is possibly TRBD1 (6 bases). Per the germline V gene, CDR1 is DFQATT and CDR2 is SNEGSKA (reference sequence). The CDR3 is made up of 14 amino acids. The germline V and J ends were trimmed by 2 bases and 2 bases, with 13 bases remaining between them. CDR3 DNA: TGCAGTGCTAGAACAGGGAAGGGGACCTACGAGCAGTACTTC. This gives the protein CSARTGKGTYEQYF.

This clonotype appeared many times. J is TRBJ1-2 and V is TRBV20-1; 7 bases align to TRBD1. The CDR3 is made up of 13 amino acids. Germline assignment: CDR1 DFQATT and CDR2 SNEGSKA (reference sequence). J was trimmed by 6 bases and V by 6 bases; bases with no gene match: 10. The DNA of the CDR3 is TGCAGTGCCGCCGTTAGACAGGGCGATGGCTACACCTTC. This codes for CSAAVRQGDGYTF.

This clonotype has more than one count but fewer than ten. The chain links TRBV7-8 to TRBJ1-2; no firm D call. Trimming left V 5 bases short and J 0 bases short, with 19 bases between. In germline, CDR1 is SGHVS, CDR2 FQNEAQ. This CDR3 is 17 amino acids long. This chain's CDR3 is CASSASRIGPANYGYTF. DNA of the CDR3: TGTGCCAGCAGCGCCAGCCGAATCGGGCCCGCTAACTATGGCTACACCTTC.

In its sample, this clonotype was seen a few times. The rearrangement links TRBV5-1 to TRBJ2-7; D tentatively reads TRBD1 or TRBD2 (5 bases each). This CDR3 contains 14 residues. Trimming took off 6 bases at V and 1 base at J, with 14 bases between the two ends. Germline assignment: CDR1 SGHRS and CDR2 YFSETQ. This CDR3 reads CASTPWGGSYEQYF. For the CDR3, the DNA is TGCGCCAGCACCCCCTGGGGCGGGTCCTACGAGCAGTACTTC.

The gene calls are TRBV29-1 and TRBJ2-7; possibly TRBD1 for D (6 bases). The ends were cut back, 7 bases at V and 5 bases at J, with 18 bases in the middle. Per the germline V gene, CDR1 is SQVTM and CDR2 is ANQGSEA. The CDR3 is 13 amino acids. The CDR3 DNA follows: TGCAGCGCTGTTAAGGCAGGGGTCCACGAGCAGTACTTC. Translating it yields CSAVKAGVHEQYF.

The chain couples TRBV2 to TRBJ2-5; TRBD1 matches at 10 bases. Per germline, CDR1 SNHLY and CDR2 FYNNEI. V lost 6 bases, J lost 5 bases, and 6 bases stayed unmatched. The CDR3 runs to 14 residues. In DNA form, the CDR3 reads TGTGCCAGCAGATGGGACAGGGGTATGGAGACCCAGTACTTC. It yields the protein CASRWDRGMETQYF.

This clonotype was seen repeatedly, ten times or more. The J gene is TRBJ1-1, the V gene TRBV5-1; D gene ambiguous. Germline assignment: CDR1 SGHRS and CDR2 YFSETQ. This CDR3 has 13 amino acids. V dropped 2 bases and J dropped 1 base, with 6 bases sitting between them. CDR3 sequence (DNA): TGCGCCAGCAGCTTCCGGGAGAACACTGAAGCTTTCTTT. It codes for CASSFRENTEAFF.

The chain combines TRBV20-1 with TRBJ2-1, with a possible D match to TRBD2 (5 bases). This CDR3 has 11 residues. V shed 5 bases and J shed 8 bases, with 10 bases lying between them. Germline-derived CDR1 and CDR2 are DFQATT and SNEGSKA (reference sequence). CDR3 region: CSASSTHEQFF. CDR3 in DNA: TGCAGTGCTTCTAGCACCCATGAGCAGTTCTTC.

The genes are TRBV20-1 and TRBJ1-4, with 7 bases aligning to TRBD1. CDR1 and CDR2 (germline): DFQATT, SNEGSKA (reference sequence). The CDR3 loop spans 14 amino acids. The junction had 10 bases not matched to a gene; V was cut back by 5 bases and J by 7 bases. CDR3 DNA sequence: TGCAGTGCTGTTCGCCCCCCAGGGGGTGAAAAACTGTTTTTT. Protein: CSAVRPPGGEKLFF.

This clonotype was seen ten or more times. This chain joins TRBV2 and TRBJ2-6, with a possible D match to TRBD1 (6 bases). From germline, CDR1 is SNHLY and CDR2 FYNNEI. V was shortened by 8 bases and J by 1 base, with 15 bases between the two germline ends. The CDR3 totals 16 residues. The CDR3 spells CASQRDTVSGANVLTF. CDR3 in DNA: TGTGCCAGCCAACGGGACACTGTATCTGGGGCCAACGTCCTGACTTTC.

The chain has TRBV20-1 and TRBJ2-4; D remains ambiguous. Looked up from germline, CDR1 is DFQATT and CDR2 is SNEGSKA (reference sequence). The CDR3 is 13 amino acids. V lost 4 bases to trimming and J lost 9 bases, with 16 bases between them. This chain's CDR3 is CSAMTWQVGIQYF. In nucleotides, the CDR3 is TGCAGTGCTATGACGTGGCAAGTGGGCATTCAGTACTTC.

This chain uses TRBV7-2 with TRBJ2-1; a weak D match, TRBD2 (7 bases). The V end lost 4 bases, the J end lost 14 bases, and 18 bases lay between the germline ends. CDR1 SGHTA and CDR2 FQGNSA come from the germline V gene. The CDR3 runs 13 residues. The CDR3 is CASSSLAGEGEFF. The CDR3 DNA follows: TGTGCCAGCAGCTCACTCGCGGGGGAGGGGGAGTTCTTC.

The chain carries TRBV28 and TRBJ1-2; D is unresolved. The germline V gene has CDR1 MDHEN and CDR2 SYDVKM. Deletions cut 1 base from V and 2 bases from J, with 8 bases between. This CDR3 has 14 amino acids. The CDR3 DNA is TGTGCCAGCAGTTTATACGTAGGCAACTATGGCTACACCTTC. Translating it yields CASSLYVGNYGYTF.

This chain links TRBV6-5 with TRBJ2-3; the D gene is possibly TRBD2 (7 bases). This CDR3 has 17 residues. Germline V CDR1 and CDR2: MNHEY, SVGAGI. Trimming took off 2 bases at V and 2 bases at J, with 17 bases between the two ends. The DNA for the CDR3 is TGTGCCAGCAGTTACACAGGGCGGGGGCCTTTCACAGATACGCAGTATTTT. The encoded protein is CASSYTGRGPFTDTQYF.

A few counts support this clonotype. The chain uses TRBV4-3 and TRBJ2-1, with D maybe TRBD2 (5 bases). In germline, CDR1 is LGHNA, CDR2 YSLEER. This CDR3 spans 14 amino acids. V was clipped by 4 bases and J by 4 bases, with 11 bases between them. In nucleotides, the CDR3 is TGCGCCAGCAGCCTGAGGACTGAGTACAATGAGCAGTTCTTC. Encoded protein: CASSLRTEYNEQFF.

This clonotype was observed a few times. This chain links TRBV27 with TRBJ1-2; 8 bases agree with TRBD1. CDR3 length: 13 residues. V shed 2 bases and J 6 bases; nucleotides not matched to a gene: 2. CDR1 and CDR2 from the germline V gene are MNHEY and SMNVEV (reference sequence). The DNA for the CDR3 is TGTGCCAGCAGTTTAAGCAGGGGGCATGGCTACACCTTC. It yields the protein CASSLSRGHGYTF.

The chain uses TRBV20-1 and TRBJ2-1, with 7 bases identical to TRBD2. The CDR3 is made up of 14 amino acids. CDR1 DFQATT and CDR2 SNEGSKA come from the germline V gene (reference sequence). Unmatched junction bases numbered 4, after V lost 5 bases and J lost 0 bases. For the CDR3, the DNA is TGCAGTGCTGTCCGGACTAGCTCCTACAATGAGCAGTTCTTC. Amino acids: CSAVRTSSYNEQFF.

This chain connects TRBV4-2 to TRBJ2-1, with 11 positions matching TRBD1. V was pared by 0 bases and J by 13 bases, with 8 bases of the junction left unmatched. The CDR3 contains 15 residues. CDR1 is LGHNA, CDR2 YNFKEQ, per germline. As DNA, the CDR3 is TGTGCCAGCAGCCAAGATCCGGGACAGGGGGTGGAACAGTTCTTC. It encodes CASSQDPGQGVEQFF.

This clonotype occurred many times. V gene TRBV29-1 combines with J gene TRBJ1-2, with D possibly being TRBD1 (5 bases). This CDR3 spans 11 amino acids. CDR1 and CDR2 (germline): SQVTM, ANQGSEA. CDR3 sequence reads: CKGGSRDGYTF. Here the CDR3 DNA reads TGCAAGGGTGGTTCCAGGGACGGCTACACCTTC.

CDR3 residues: CATSDWAVEQFF. The DNA for the CDR3 is TGTGCCACCAGTGATTGGGCGGTTGAGCAGTTCTTC. This chain uses TRBV24-1 with TRBJ2-1; D uncertain. Trimming cost V 2 bases and J 9 bases, with 7 bases left between them. Per the germline V gene, CDR1 is KGHDR and CDR2 is SFDVKD. The CDR3 is 12 residues long.